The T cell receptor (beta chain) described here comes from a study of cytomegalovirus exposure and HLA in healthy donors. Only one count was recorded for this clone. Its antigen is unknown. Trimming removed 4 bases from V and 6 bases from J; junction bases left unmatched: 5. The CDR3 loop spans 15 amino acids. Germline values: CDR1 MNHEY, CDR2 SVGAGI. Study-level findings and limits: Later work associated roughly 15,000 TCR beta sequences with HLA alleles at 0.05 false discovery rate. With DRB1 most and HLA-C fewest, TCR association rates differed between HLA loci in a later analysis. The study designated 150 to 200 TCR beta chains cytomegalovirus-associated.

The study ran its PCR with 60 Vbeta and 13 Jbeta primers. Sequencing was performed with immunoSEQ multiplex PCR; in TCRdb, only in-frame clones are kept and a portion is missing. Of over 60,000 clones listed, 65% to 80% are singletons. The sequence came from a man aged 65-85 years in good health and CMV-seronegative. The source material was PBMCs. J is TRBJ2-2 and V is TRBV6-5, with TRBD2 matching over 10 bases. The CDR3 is CASSSDLAGAGELFF. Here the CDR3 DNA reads TGTGCCAGCAGTTCCGATCTAGCGGGAGCCGGGGAGCTGTTTTTT.